This T cell receptor (beta chain) emerged from a study of T cells in Graves' hyperthyroidism and ophthalmopathy. The wider study: Sampling of peripheral blood happened at initial diagnosis, prior to any treatment. Notes on the study in general: Most clonotypes that expanded in the thyroid above 0.001 also showed up in blood. Ophthalmopathy was predicted by the model a median of 6.5 months ahead of onset.

Amplification yielded TCR beta CDR3 regions, with RNA transcripts as the source. HTBI primers were the set used in a first-round RT-PCR of the TCR CDR3. TCRdb redid the calling of the multiplex PCR reads with MiXCR, one entry per CDR3 protein. The table has 600,000 to 800,000 distinct CDR3 sequences, approximately 36% seen once. The V gene's germline CDR1 is SQVTM and CDR2 ANQGSEA. V dropped 1 base and J dropped 10 bases, with 12 bases sitting between them. This CDR3 region has 12 residues. Stable Graves' hyperthyroidism meant no ophthalmopathy progression within 18 months. On this clonotype itself: Its antigen is unknown. This clone may be a read error of a much larger clone one base away.

Sequencing was performed on blood. The source is a woman aged 35 to 49 with Graves' hyperthyroidism. This rearrangement joins TRBV29-1 to TRBJ2-3; D assignment may be TRBD1 or TRBD2 (5 bases each). The chain's CDR3 is CSVEGGTDAQYF. The CDR3 nucleotides are TGCAGCGTTGAAGGGGGGACGGATGCGCAGTATTTT.